This TCR beta chain was recorded in a study of T cells in tumors after PD-1 blockade. Background on the study: Either cemiplimab 350 mg every 2 weeks or pembrolizumab 200 mg every 3 weeks was given. A subset received ongoing vismodegib 150 mg daily alongside anti-PD-1 therapy.

Only in-frame clones appear in the TCRdb table, and some are missing; sequencing was by immunoSEQ multiplex PCR. Among about 34,000 clones listed, roughly 76% were seen once. CDR1 and CDR2 (germline): MNHNS, SASEGT. V lost 3 bases and J lost 7, with 10 bases in between. The CDR3 runs to 13 residues. The J gene is TRBJ1-5, the V gene TRBV6-1; D not resolved. Sequencing used PBMCs, obtained after anti-PD-1 treatment. The receptor was isolated from a human donor with basal cell carcinoma. The CDR3 DNA sequence: TGTGCCAGCAGTGAGGCGTTCGAACAGCCCCAGCATTTT. It codes for CASSEAFEQPQHF.